This T cell receptor beta chain was sequenced for a study of shared clonotypes between healthy human individuals (TCRdb year 2020). With respect to the entire study: A couple of women and three men aged 18 to 49 years were included in the cohort. To increase sequencing depth and limit assay-specific biases, different laboratories used diverse techniques to prepare libraries and sequence TCR repertoires. Each donor's leukapheresis produced roughly between roughly 0.85 and 9 billion PBMCs. For each donor, three plates each were used for CD4 naive and CD4 memory, two plates were used for CD8 naive, and one plate was used for CD8 memory. To estimate repertoire size and how much clonotypes are shared between individuals, the study performed deep sequencing of blood TCR repertoires from roughly five healthy adults.

The donors were healthy, HIV-negative adults who had no recently reported acute infections or vaccinations. All donors were Caucasian adults living in Nashville, Tennessee, USA. CD4+ T cells were enriched through magnetic negative selection, after which naive cells were positively selected on CD45RA and the remaining negative fraction served as the memory subset. Blood was obtained by leukapheresis, after which PBMCs were separated by Ficoll-Histopaque density gradient centrifugation and cryopreserved in liquid nitrogen vapor phase. Purity and quantity of every magnetically sorted T cell population were checked by analytical flow cytometry. Each sorted fraction had its genomic DNA isolated and then quantified by UV absorbance on a Nanodrop 2000c. Overall study outcomes, separate from this receptor: Because the study included only a small number of donors, the genetic and exposure-history diversity represented was limited. Only blood was sampled, and tissue TCR repertoires likely differ from those in blood. Higher generation probabilities were observed for clonotypes shared by all four sorted-subset donors than for non-shared clonotypes. Estimated clonotype richness was generally larger for naive than for memory subsets. Based on pairwise subsampling, the degree of clonotype sharing among donors was expected to be affected by sequencing depth. Incomplete sequencing was indicated by rarefaction of sorted-subset datasets, despite the large sequencing depth. When a few donors were compared, the shared fraction of clonotypes was roughly 5% for naive CD4, 3% to 4% for naive CD8, more than 2% for memory CD4, and 0.35% to 0.4% for memory CD8.

There are 12 amino acids in the CDR3, from cysteine to phenylalanine inclusive. Of the read, only the CDR3 DNA is kept; its 36 bases are in frame from base 1. V drops 5 bases and J drops 8 bases, leaving 10 bases in between. As encoded in the germline V gene (reference sequence), CDR1 is MNHNY while CDR2 is SVGAGI. As for this clone: Its antigen is unknown. Base qualities are not provided; no much larger clone lies one nucleotide away.

Using the deep immunoSEQ assay, multiplex PCR amplified TCR CDR3 regions from genomic DNA. Extracted genomic DNA from each cell subset was distributed evenly across all wells of several immunoSEQ 96-well plates, and each plate was treated as a replicate. For sorted subsets, each replicate PCR was loaded with 200 ng genomic DNA, equivalent to 30,000 or so T cell genomes. Purified libraries were measured with a Qubit 3.0 fluorometer, size-checked on a Bioanalyzer 2100, and measured again with the KAPA Library Quantification kit. A separate single-read 150-cycle Illumina NextSeq 550 flow cell was used to sequence each immunoSEQ 96-well plate. In the original analysis: Because the immunoSEQ output included only junctional sequences and no quality scores, the filtering could not be the same as the filtering used for full-length reads. Sequences were annotated with PyIR, a Python wrapper for IgBLAST v1.9, and V/J genes and CDR3 were assigned using IMGT germline references. Any read was removed if the V/J assignment was weak (E-value above 1e-6), the CDR3 was missing, or the read contained stop codons, out-of-frame junctions, or ambiguous translated residues. V3J clonotypes were defined as sequences sharing the same inferred V gene, J gene, and CDR3 amino acid sequence. To compute the percentage overlap between repertoires, the number of shared unique clonotypes was divided by the size of the smaller repertoire. Richness of each repertoire was evaluated using RTK rarefaction, the Chao1 estimator, and Recon v2.1 estimates of unobserved clonotypes. OLGA was used to compute generation probabilities for all TCRbeta clonotypes that the gDNA method yielded from a handful of donors. TCRdb re-hosts the immuneACCESS table, in-frame sequences only. Its copies lack some clones; in the studies checked, an unresolved V gene accounts for under half of them, and the cause for the rest is not known. For V, J and clone size, that table is used; D and trimming come from the DNA. The sample includes fewer than 400,000 clones, with approximately 74% observed a single time. About a tenth of the sample is in the top ten clones.

The clonotype was recovered from a man aged 25 to 40 in good health. Sequenced sample: memory CD4+ T cells sorted from blood. Reading the label with the study, this specimen's cell subset or site is: CD45RA-negative fraction. The chain is made from TRBV6-6 and TRBJ2-1; the D gene could be TRBD1 or TRBD2, each one agreeing over 5 bases. The nucleotide sequence is TGTGCCAGCAGTCCTATGGGGGATGAGCAGTTCTTC. It codes for CASSPMGDEQFF.